This record covers a single T cell receptor beta chain. It lacks a known antigen. Nothing much larger sits one base from this clone, and base qualities are not available. For sequencing of the TCRbeta CDR3 region, genomic DNA was extracted from the sorted cells. The immunoSEQ Assay was used to sequence the TCRbeta CDR3 regions. The table comes from immuneACCESS by way of TCRdb, which keeps in-frame sequences with V and J called. Part of the clones is missing from these tables; in studies checked, under half for an unresolved V gene and the rest for unknown reasons. The sample yields around 60,000 clones; around 90% were counted once. Just under 25% of the sample belongs to the ten largest clones. These data come from a study of OX40 agonist ivuxolimab in advanced cancers. Background on the whole study: The costimulatory receptor OX40 (CD134) was targeted by ivuxolimab, a fully human IgG2 agonistic monoclonal antibody. Partial responses occurred in three dose-escalation patients, of whom one had hepatocellular carcinoma and two had cutaneous melanoma. The monotherapy dose-escalation portion (N ≈ 50 patients) of the phase I ivuxolimab trial is reported in the paper. Intravenous ivuxolimab was administered to patients every 2 weeks at six dose levels: 0.01, 0.1, 0.3, 1.5, 3 and 10 mg/kg. The purpose of peripheral TCRbeta sequencing was to test whether ivuxolimab changed TCR sequence diversity and led to clonal T-cell expansion. Prior anti-PD-1, anti-PD-L1 or anti-CTLA-4 therapy was permitted, and checkpoint inhibitors had been received by under 50% of dose-escalation patients. Of the approximately 54 dose-escalation patients, hepatocellular carcinoma was present in about 20, melanoma in roughly 15, renal cell carcinoma in 9 and head and neck cancer in 9. In the dose-escalation cohort, 65% to 90% of patients were male, and the mean age was approximately 60 years, with a range of roughly 23 to 85. General conclusions and limits of the study: In partial responders in the 0.1-3.0 mg/kg groups, normalized peripheral clonal expansion was found to be among the lowest, especially among CD8+ T cells. Antigen specificity was not determined for the clonally expanded peripheral T cells. At doses of 0.1 to 3.0 mg/kg, clonal expansion of both CD4+ and CD8+ T cells in blood was seen between baseline and week 6. On average, CD8+ T cells showed more expanded clones than CD4+ T cells after ivuxolimab. Low levels of normalized T-cell clonal expansion were also shown by some nonresponding patients.

The trial excluded patients who had a history of autoimmune disease or who were on systemic immunosuppression. Peripheral blood for TCR sequencing was collected from all dose cohorts at baseline, on cycle 4 day 1, and on cycle 7 day 1. The samples were drawn from a first-in-human, open-label, multicenter phase I dose-escalation trial of ivuxolimab. Adults with locally advanced or metastatic head and neck squamous cell, hepatocellular, melanoma or renal cell carcinoma were enrolled in the trial. Before TCR sequencing, CD4+ and CD8+ T cells were separately sorted from peripheral blood. Based on the germline V gene, the CDR1 and CDR2 sequences are MDHEN and SYDVKM. CDR3 length: 13 amino acids, cysteine to phenylalanine. Solely the CDR3 DNA is kept, with 39 bases framed from the first base. V and J lose 6 bases and 2 bases, and a span of 11 bases separates them.

The material sequenced was CD4+ or CD8+ T cells sorted from blood, taken in a trial of the OX40 agonist ivuxolimab. The V and J genes are TRBV28 and TRBJ2-7, and perhaps TRBD1 as D gene, on 6 matching bases. The sequence came from an adult with an advanced solid tumor such as melanoma, head and neck, liver or kidney cancer. The CDR3 region has the sequence CASRPGHTYEQYF. The nucleotide sequence reads as follows: TGTGCCAGCAGACCGGGACACACCTACGAGCAGTACTTC. The full variable domain, completed from the reference TRBV28 and TRBJ2-7 proteins outside the CDR3, reads DVKVTQSSRYLVKRTGEKVFLECVQDMDHENMFWYRQDPGLGLRLIYFSYDVKMKEKGDIPEGYSVSREKKERFSLILESASTNQTSMYLCASRPGHTYEQYFGPGTRLTVT.